These 32 T cell receptor beta chains were all obtained from the same sample, sequenced in a study of somatic mutations in cytotoxic T cells in rheumatoid arthritis. The repertoire was sequenced with immunoSEQ multiplex PCR; TCRdb's copy has only in-frame clones and lacks some. The sample records fewer than 11,000 clones, around 85% being singletons. The specimen was CD8+ T cells sorted from blood. These TCRs come from an adult with rheumatoid arthritis.

This rearrangement joins TRBV11-2 to TRBJ2-3; the D gene is possibly TRBD1 (6 bases). V lost 6 bases and J lost 2, with 12 bases in between. The germline CDR1 and CDR2 sequences are SGHAT and FQNNGV. CDR3 length equals 14 residues. The CDR3 loop reads CASRPGHVTDTQYF. The CDR3, as DNA: TGTGCCAGCAGGCCGGGACATGTCACAGATACGCAGTATTTT.

This rearrangement joins TRBV11-2 to TRBJ1-1, with D uncertain. CDR1 is SGHAT, CDR2 FQNNGV, per germline. The CDR3 has 14 residues. The ends were cut back, 5 bases at V and 1 base at J, with 11 bases in the middle. This CDR3 reads CASSNRGGNTEAFF. The CDR3 DNA is TGTGCCAGCAGCAATCGAGGTGGGAACACTGAAGCTTTCTTT.

This sequence joins TRBV29-1 and TRBJ1-1; D remains unclear. The CDR3 is made up of 15 amino acids. From germline, CDR1 is SQVTM and CDR2 ANQGSEA. The ends were cut back, 1 base at V and 5 bases at J, with 17 bases in the middle. The CDR3 reads CSVEGANPIRTEAFF. CDR3 DNA: TGCAGCGTTGAAGGGGCGAATCCAATCCGGACTGAAGCTTTCTTT. Full variable domain (rest looked up from reference TRBV29-1 and TRBJ1-1): SAVISQKPSRDICQRGTSLTIQCQVDSQVTMMFWYRQQPGQSLTLIATANQGSEATYESGFVIDKFPISRPNLTFSTLTVSNMSPEDSSIYLCSVEGANPIRTEAFFGQGTRLTVV.

The V call is TRBV9, the J call TRBJ1-3; TRBD1 is a possible D gene (5 bases). The CDR3 totals 17 residues. V dropped 4 bases and J dropped 0 bases, with 17 bases sitting between them. Germline-derived CDR1 and CDR2 are SGDLS and YYNGEE. This chain's CDR3 is CASSKSGTPFSGNTIYF. The CDR3 coding sequence is TGTGCCAGCAGCAAGAGCGGGACGCCATTCTCTGGAAACACCATATATTTT.

The gene calls are TRBV16 and TRBJ1-4, with 7 nucleotides matching TRBD1. Looked up from germline, CDR1 is KGHSY and CDR2 is FQNENV. V lost 4 bases, J lost 0 bases, and 5 bases stayed unmatched. The CDR3 runs to 16 residues. The chain's CDR3 is CASSPGQVATNEKLFF. The CDR3 region has the DNA TGTGCCAGCAGCCCAGGACAGGTAGCAACTAATGAAAAACTGTTTTTT.

This chain links TRBV11-2 with TRBJ1-1; possible D gene TRBD1, 5 bases. V gave up 3 bases and J gave up 0 bases, with 11 bases separating them. The CDR3 has 15 amino acids. Looked up from germline, CDR1 is SGHAT and CDR2 is FQNNGV. CDR3 amino acids: CASSFPGTVNTEAFF. For the CDR3, the DNA is TGTGCCAGCAGCTTTCCCGGGACGGTGAACACTGAAGCTTTCTTT.

The rearrangement joins TRBV6-6 to TRBJ2-7; 9 bases line up with TRBD2. CDR3 length: 14 residues. With 4 bases clipped from V and 3 bases from J, the junction kept 4 bases outside the gene matches. Germline V gene lookup returns CDR1 MNHNY and CDR2 SVGAGI (reference sequence). CDR3 protein: CASSFVTSGYEQYF. CDR3 coding DNA: TGTGCCAGCAGTTTCGTGACTAGCGGCTACGAGCAGTACTTC.

The chain combines TRBV9 with TRBJ1-5; no firm D call. With 0 bases removed from V and 2 bases from J, the gap between germline ends came to 9 bases. The CDR3 runs to 15 residues. Per germline, CDR1 SGDLS and CDR2 YYNGEE. CDR3 loop: CASSVGGNGNQPQHF. CDR3 in DNA: TGTGCCAGCAGCGTAGGAGGGAATGGCAATCAGCCCCAGCATTTT. The whole variable domain, filled in from reference TRBV9 and TRBJ1-5, reads DSGVTQTPKHLITATGQRVTLRCSPRSGDLSVYWYQQSLDQGLQFLIQYYNGEERAKGNILERFSAQQFPDLHSELNLSSLELGDSALYFCASSVGGNGNQPQHFGDGTRLSIL.

This clone occurred once. The gene calls are TRBV9 and TRBJ2-3; the match to TRBD2 covers 7 bases. The length of the CDR3 is 16 residues. From germline, CDR1 is SGDLS and CDR2 YYNGEE. V gave up 0 bases and J gave up 3 bases; unmatched junction bases: 7. The CDR3 DNA follows: TGTGCCAGCAGCGTAGAGGGCGGGAGTGGGACAGATACGCAGTATTTT. This translates into CASSVEGGSGTDTQYF.

The chain has TRBV15 and TRBJ2-4; D unresolved. CDR1 LNHNV and CDR2 YYDKDF come from the germline V gene (reference sequence). Trimming pared 3 bases from V and 7 bases from J, leaving 13 bases between. The CDR3 runs 14 residues. The chain's CDR3 is CATSSRSLRNIQYF. CDR3 sequence (DNA): TGTGCCACCAGCAGCAGATCGCTTAGGAACATTCAGTACTTC.

This chain joins TRBV15 and TRBJ2-7; 8 positions agree with TRBD1. V lost 9 bases, J lost 3 bases, and 13 bases stayed unmatched. CDR1 and CDR2 from the germline V gene are LNHNV and YYDKDF (reference sequence). This CDR3 has 15 amino acids. The CDR3 sequence is CATEAGGNRDYEQYF. The CDR3 DNA is TGTGCCACAGAAGCAGGGGGCAATAGAGACTACGAGCAGTACTTC.

The V and J genes are TRBV6-1 and TRBJ1-5; the D gene is possibly TRBD1 (5 bases). CDR3 length equals 15 residues. Per the germline V gene, CDR1 is MNHNS and CDR2 is SASEGT. V was clipped by 6 bases and J by 0 bases, with 12 bases between them. The CDR3 is CASRETAYSNQPQHF. The CDR3 DNA reads as TGTGCCAGCAGAGAGACAGCATATAGCAATCAGCCCCAGCATTTT.

The genes are TRBV7-3 and TRBJ2-3, with 9 positions matching TRBD2. Germline V lookup: CDR1 SGHTA, CDR2 FQGTGA. CDR3 size: 15 residues. The V gene end was trimmed by 0 bases and the J gene end by 8 bases; junction bases not matched to a gene: 6. CDR3 nucleotides: TGTGCCAGCAGCTTAACGGGACTAGCCCCCGCTACGCAGTATTTT. It specifies CASSLTGLAPATQYF. The whole variable domain, filled in from reference TRBV7-3 and TRBJ2-3, reads GAGVSQTPSNKVTEKGKYVELRCDPISGHTALYWYRQSLGQGPEFLIYFQGTGAADDSGLPNDRFFAVRPEGSVSTLKIQRTERGDSAVYLCASSLTGLAPATQYFGPGTRLTVL.

V usage is TRBV6-5 and J usage is TRBJ1-2, with D uncertain. Germline assignment: CDR1 MNHEY and CDR2 SVGAGI. The CDR3 is made up of 15 amino acids. Deletions cut 0 bases from V and 5 bases from J, with 13 bases between. For the CDR3, the DNA is TGTGCCAGCAGTTACTCAGTGCAGATGTCTTATGGCTACACCTTC. It specifies CASSYSVQMSYGYTF.

The CDR3 nucleotides read TGTGCTAGTGGTTTGGTACGTTTCACAGATACGCAGTATTTT. As protein: CASGLVRFTDTQYF. The chain uses TRBV12-5 and TRBJ2-3, with unresolved D. The V gene's germline CDR1 is LGHNT and CDR2 FRNRAP. The CDR3 is 14 residues long. V lost 0 bases, J lost 2 bases, and 6 bases lay in between.

The V gene is TRBV10-3, the J gene TRBJ2-7; D gene ambiguous. Trimming stripped 2 bases from V and 2 bases from J, with 7 bases between. The CDR3 spans 13 residues. Germline lookup yields CDR1 ENHRY and CDR2 SYGVKD. The CDR3: CAISEGPTYEQYF. The CDR3 DNA sequence: TGTGCCATCAGTGAGGGACCCACCTACGAGCAGTACTTC.

The J gene is TRBJ1-2, the V gene TRBV7-3, with D possibly being TRBD1 (6 bases). The CDR3 covers 15 residues. Trimming shortened V by 1 base and J by 3 bases, and 12 bases separated the two germline ends. Germline CDR1 is SGHTA and CDR2 is FQGTGA. CDR3 DNA sequence: TGTGCCAGCAGCTTAATATATTACAGGGACTATGGCTACACCTTC. It codes for CASSLIYYRDYGYTF. The complete variable domain, with remaining parts taken from reference TRBV7-3 and TRBJ1-2, reads GAGVSQTPSNKVTEKGKYVELRCDPISGHTALYWYRQSLGQGPEFLIYFQGTGAADDSGLPNDRFFAVRPEGSVSTLKIQRTERGDSAVYLCASSLIYYRDYGYTFGSGTRLTVV.

This clone was seen only once. This chain connects TRBV14 to TRBJ1-5; D ambiguous. V shed 1 base and J shed 5 bases, with 21 bases lying between them. The CDR3 loop spans 18 amino acids. Per germline, CDR1 SGHDN and CDR2 FVKESK. CDR3 amino acids: CASSQVLYRKPKDQPQHF. The CDR3 DNA follows: TGTGCCAGCAGCCAAGTCCTCTACCGGAAACCGAAAGATCAGCCCCAGCATTTT.

V gene TRBV9 combines with J gene TRBJ2-5, with 8 bases identical to TRBD2. This CDR3 is built from 14 residues. The V and J ends lost 5 bases and 5 bases, in that order; junction bases with no gene match: 8. Germline V gene sequence: CDR1 SGDLS, CDR2 YYNGEE. The CDR3 nucleotides read TGTGCCAGCAGTCACGGGGGGGCCGGGGAGACCCAGTACTTC. This translates into CASSHGGAGETQYF.

This clone was counted a few times. This sequence joins TRBV27 and TRBJ2-2, with a weak D call TRBD2 (5 bases). Per the germline V gene, CDR1 is MNHEY and CDR2 is SMNVEV (reference sequence). V lost 3 bases and J 5 bases, leaving 13 bases between the germline ends. The CDR3 runs 15 residues. DNA for the CDR3: TGTGCCAGCAGTTTCTTAGGGAGTGGTACCGGGGAGCTGTTTTTT. It specifies CASSFLGSGTGELFF.

The chain carries TRBV6-1 and TRBJ2-3; 11 bases are shared with TRBD2. The CDR3 spans 16 residues. The trim removed 1 base at V and 5 bases at J, leaving 5 bases unmatched. Germline V lookup: CDR1 MNHNS, CDR2 SASEGT. The chain's CDR3 is CASSEELAGVGDTQYF. The CDR3, as DNA: TGTGCCAGCAGTGAAGAACTAGCGGGAGTAGGAGATACGCAGTATTTT.

The sample holds one count of this clone. The chain recombines TRBV9 with TRBJ2-3; D might be TRBD1 or TRBD2, each matching 6 bases. Trimming took off 3 bases at V and 2 bases at J, with 16 bases between the two ends. Germline CDR1 reads SGDLS; CDR2 reads YYNGEE. The CDR3 totals 16 residues. Written as DNA, the CDR3 is TGTGCCAGCAGCGGGAGAGGGGGGCCAAACACAGATACGCAGTATTTT. Translated: CASSGRGGPNTDTQYF.

This clone is a singleton in its sample. CDR3 in amino acids: CASSLDRNTEAFF. The CDR3, as DNA: TGTGCCAGCAGCCTAGACAGGAACACTGAAGCTTTCTTT. The rearrangement links TRBV7-3 to TRBJ1-1, with D possibly being TRBD1 (5 bases). Germline CDR1 is SGHTA and CDR2 is FQGTGA. The CDR3 runs to 13 residues. The V end lost 5 bases, the J end lost 1 base, and 8 bases lay between the germline ends.

This chain joins TRBV27 and TRBJ2-7; no clear D gene. The CDR3 contains 14 residues. Per germline, CDR1 MNHEY and CDR2 SMNVEV (reference sequence). Trimming pared 3 bases from V and 4 bases from J, leaving 13 bases between. The chain's CDR3 is CASSFASEVYEQYF. The CDR3 bases are TGTGCCAGCAGTTTCGCTAGTGAAGTATACGAGCAGTACTTC.

The chain recombines TRBV5-1 with TRBJ2-1; D gene unclear. V was pared by 2 bases and J by 5 bases, with 8 bases between. The CDR3 loop spans 13 amino acids. CDR1 and CDR2 (germline): SGHRS, YFSETQ. The DNA of the CDR3 is TGCGCCAGCAGCTTAACCACGAACAATGAGCAGTTCTTC. Amino acid sequence: CASSLTTNNEQFF.

This clone is classed as hyperexpanded. The CDR3: CASSLRTGGADEQYF. Here the CDR3 DNA reads TGCGCCAGCAGCCTCCGGACAGGGGGTGCGGACGAGCAGTACTTC. The rearrangement uses TRBV4-1 and TRBJ2-7; 10 positions match TRBD1. Losses at the gene ends were 4 bases for V and 5 bases for J; bases not matched to a gene: 8. The CDR3 length is 15 residues. CDR1 is MGHRA and CDR2 is YSYEKL in the germline V gene.

V is TRBV6-1 and J is TRBJ1-2, with 9 nucleotides matching TRBD1. V lost 4 bases, J lost 1 base, and 19 bases stayed unmatched. CDR1 MNHNS and CDR2 SASEGT come from the germline V gene. The CDR3 has 20 amino acids. The DNA of the CDR3 is TGTGCCAGCAGTGCCTCTTGGCTTTGGACAGGGGTTGAGAGTAACTATGGCTACACCTTC. Its translation: CASSASWLWTGVESNYGYTF.

The chain recombines TRBV10-2 with TRBJ2-7; TRBD2 agrees at 11 bases. The germline V gene encodes CDR1 WSHSY and CDR2 SAAADI. J was trimmed by 1 base and V by 8 bases; bases with no gene match: 7. The CDR3 covers 15 residues. The CDR3 here is CASAMGLAESYEQYF. The CDR3 nucleotides are TGCGCCAGCGCCATGGGACTAGCGGAGTCCTACGAGCAGTACTTC.

The chain links TRBV4-2 to TRBJ2-1, with D perhaps matching TRBD2 (5 bases). This CDR3 is 14 amino acids long. V was pared by 2 bases and J by 4 bases, with 9 bases between. Germline CDR1 LGHNA, CDR2 YNFKEQ. In nucleotides, the CDR3 is TGTGCCAGCAGCCAAATAGGACTTTACAATGAGCAGTTCTTC. Protein product: CASSQIGLYNEQFF.

This chain connects TRBV7-9 to TRBJ1-2; D call uncertain. V was shortened by 5 bases and J by 14 bases, with 12 bases between the two germline ends. Germline values: CDR1 SEHNR, CDR2 FQNEAQ (reference sequence). This CDR3 spans 10 amino acids. This chain's CDR3 is CASSTGRPTF. As DNA, the CDR3 is TGTGCCAGCAGCACTGGACGACCTACCTTC. The variable domain in full, with the rest retrieved from reference TRBV7-9 and TRBJ1-2, is DTGVSQNPRHKITKRGQNVTFRCDPISEHNRLYWYRQTLGQGPEFLTYFQNEAQLEKSRLLSDRFSAERPKGSFSTLEIQRTEQGDSAMYLCASSTGRPTFGSGTRLTVV.

The V call is TRBV25-1, the J call TRBJ2-5; D is unresolved. CDR3 size: 8 residues. Germline CDR1 MGHDK, CDR2 SYGVNS. V was shortened by 10 bases and J by 13 bases, with 10 bases between the two germline ends. CDR3 sequence reads: CATQAGYF. The CDR3 nucleotides read TGTGCCACCCAAGCTGGGTACTTC.

The rearrangement uses TRBV4-1 and TRBJ1-2; 7 bases match TRBD1. This CDR3 is 15 amino acids long. CDR1 and CDR2 (germline): MGHRA, YSYEKL. The trim removed 3 bases at V and 2 bases at J, leaving 6 bases unmatched. The CDR3 bases are TGCGCCAGCAGCCAGCCGGGACAGCGAAACTATGGCTACACCTTC. Amino acid sequence: CASSQPGQRNYGYTF.